The 2 T cell receptor beta chains given below trace back to one sample, sequenced in a study of OX40 agonist ivuxolimab in advanced cancers. Repertoires were generated with immunoSEQ multiplex PCR, while TCRdb's copy carries only in-frame clones and drops some. The repertoire has about 66,000 clones, over 60% of them found once; the top ten carry about 1.6%. Here the sequenced sample was CD4+ or CD8+ T cells sorted from blood, taken in a trial of the OX40 agonist ivuxolimab. These receptors were obtained from an adult with an advanced solid tumor such as melanoma, head and neck, liver or kidney cancer.

The chain has TRBV6-1 and TRBJ2-5; 8 bases are shared with TRBD1. The CDR3 consists of 15 residues. V shed 6 bases, J shed 4 bases, and the junction held 10 bases outside the gene matches. Germline V lookup: CDR1 MNHNS, CDR2 SASEGT. CDR3 sequence reads: CASSLGQGNLETQYF. The CDR3 nucleotides are TGTGCCAGCAGCCTCGGACAGGGTAATTTAGAGACCCAGTACTTC.

This rearrangement joins TRBV7-3 to TRBJ2-1; 8 bases are a match to TRBD2. CDR1 and CDR2 (germline): SGHTA, FQGTGA. The CDR3 contains 15 residues. Trimming took 1 base from V and 5 from J; bases not matched to a gene: 4. The CDR3 nucleotides are TGTGCCAGCAGCTTAATCATAGCGGGAAACAATGAGCAGTTCTTC. Its protein product is CASSLIIAGNNEQFF.